This T cell receptor (beta chain) was obtained from a study of response to subunit inactivated influenza vaccine. Overall study findings and caveats: A suggestion made by the authors is that each seasonal influenza vaccination recruits few new T cells.

This CDR3 comprises 15 residues. Deletions cut 3 bases from V and 3 bases from J, with 18 bases between. Germline loops: CDR1 DFQATT, CDR2 SNEGSKA (reference sequence). Comment on this clonotype: The antigen is unknown.

TCRdb independently ran MiXCR on the RT-PCR reads; one entry per CDR3 protein. The sample has 800,000 to 1,000,000 distinct CDR3 sequences; approximately 21% are singletons. V gene TRBV20-1 combines with J gene TRBJ2-7; either TRBD1 or TRBD2 may fit D (5 bases each). Sequencing was performed on PBMCs from blood, taken around 5 days after vaccination. This TCR was sampled from a man aged 50 to 60 who received an inactivated influenza vaccine. The CDR3 DNA follows: TGCAGTGCTAGCCGCCGGGACCGTCTCAACTACGAGCAGTACTTC. It yields the protein CSASRRDRLNYEQYF.